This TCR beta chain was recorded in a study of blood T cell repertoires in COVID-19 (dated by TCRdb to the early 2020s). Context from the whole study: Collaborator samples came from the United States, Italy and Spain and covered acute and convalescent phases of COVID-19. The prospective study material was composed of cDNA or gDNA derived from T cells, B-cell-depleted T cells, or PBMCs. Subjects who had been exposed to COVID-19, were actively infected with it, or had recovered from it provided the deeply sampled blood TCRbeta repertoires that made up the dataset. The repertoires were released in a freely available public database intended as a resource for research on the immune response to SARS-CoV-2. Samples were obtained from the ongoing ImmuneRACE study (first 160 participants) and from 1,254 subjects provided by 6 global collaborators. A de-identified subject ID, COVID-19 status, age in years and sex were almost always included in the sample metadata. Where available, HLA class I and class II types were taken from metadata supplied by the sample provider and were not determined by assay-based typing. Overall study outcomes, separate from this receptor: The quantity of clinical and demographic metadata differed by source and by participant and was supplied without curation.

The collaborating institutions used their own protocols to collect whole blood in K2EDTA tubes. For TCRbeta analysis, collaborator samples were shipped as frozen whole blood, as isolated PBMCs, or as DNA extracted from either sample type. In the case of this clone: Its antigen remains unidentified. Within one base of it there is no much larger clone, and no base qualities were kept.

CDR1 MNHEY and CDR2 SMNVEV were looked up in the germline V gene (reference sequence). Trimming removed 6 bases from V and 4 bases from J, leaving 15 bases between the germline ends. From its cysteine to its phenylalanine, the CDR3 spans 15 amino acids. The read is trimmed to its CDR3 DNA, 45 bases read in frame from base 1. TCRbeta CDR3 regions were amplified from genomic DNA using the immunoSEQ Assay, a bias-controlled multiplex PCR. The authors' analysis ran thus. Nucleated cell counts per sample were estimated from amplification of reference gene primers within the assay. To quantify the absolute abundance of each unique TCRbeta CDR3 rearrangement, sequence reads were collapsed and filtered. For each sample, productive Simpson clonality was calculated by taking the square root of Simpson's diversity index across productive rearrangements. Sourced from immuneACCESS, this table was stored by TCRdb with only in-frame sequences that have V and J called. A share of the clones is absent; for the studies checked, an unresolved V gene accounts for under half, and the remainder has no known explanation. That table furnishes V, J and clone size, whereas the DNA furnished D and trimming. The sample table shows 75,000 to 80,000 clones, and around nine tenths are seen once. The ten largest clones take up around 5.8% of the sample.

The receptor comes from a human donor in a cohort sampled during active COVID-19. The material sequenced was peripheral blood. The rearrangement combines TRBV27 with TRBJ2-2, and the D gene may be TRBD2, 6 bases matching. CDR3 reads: CASSPWGRTTGELFF. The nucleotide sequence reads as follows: TGTGCCAGCAGCCCCTGGGGGAGGACCACCGGGGAGCTGTTTTTT.